The clone carrying this T cell receptor (beta chain) was seen just once. No antigen is known for it. Germline V gene sequence: CDR1 MDHEN, CDR2 SYDVKM. J lost 2 bases, V lost 5 bases, and 20 bases had no gene match. This CDR3 comprises 21 residues. The data belong to a study of CD8 T cell repertoires and HIV-1 epitope variants. Measured with immunoSEQ multiplex PCR; TCRdb has only the in-frame clones, and not every one. In the table there are 3,500 to 4,000 clones, more than 60% of which are singletons. Study observations and caveats: Nine TCR beta clonotypes were antigen-specific, six or seven apparently recognizing autologous or escape variants.

V is TRBV28 and J is TRBJ2-6, with 8 positions matching TRBD1. The sample was cultured CD8+ T cells derived from PBMCs. This TCR was sampled from a male donor with HIV. The CDR3 DNA reads as TGTGCCAGCAGTCTCTCCTTAGGAGCCGGGACAGGTTCAGCTGGGGCCAACGTCCTGACTTTC. The encoded protein is CASSLSLGAGTGSAGANVLTF.